One and the same sample provided the 8 T cell receptor beta chains below, sequenced in a study of blood T cell repertoires in COVID-19. The protocol was immunoSEQ multiplex PCR, while the TCRdb copy is restricted to in-frame clones and leaves out a portion. This table has roughly 220,000 clones, less than 90% appearing once. The sample comprised peripheral blood. These receptors were collected from a man younger than 45 with active or convalescent COVID-19.

Only one count was recorded for this clone. The chain links TRBV6-2 or TRBV6-3 to TRBJ1-2; a possible D gene is TRBD1 (6 bases). V was pared by 6 bases and J by 4 bases, with 18 bases between. This CDR3 is built from 15 residues. The germline V gene encodes CDR1 MNHEY and CDR2 SVGEGT. The CDR3 loop is CASSQGPLRFYGYTF. CDR3 bases: TGTGCCAGCAGCCAGGGGCCCTTGAGATTCTATGGCTACACCTTC.

In its sample, this clone was seen a few times. V gene TRBV4-2 combines with J gene TRBJ1-2; 7 nucleotides align to TRBD1. V lost 8 bases to trimming and J lost 3 bases; unmatched junction nucleotides: 6. The CDR3 runs to 13 residues. CDR1 LGHNA and CDR2 YNFKEQ come from the germline V gene. In nucleotides, the CDR3 is TGTGCCAGCCAGGGGCAGGGGGACTATGGCTACACCTTC. Its protein is CASQGQGDYGYTF.

The V call is TRBV19, the J call TRBJ1-6, with D perhaps TRBD1 (6 bases). The V gene lost 7 bases and the J gene lost 7 bases, with 11 bases spanning the gap. This CDR3 contains 13 residues. Germline CDR1 and CDR2: LNHDA and SQIVND (reference sequence). Here the CDR3 reads CASMRTENSPLHF. As DNA, the CDR3 is TGTGCCAGTATGAGGACAGAAAATTCACCCCTCCACTTT.

This rearrangement joins TRBV3-1 (or the pseudogene TRBV3-2) to TRBJ2-7; 10 positions match TRBD1. The germline V gene encodes CDR1 LGHDT and CDR2 YNNKEL (reference sequence). With 3 bases clipped from V and 6 bases from J, the junction kept 8 bases outside the gene matches. The CDR3 has 15 amino acids. CDR3 DNA sequence: TGTGCCAGCAGCCAGGACCGGGACAGGGGCTCCGAGCAGTACTTC. Translation: CASSQDRDRGSEQYF.

This clone has just a few counts. This rearrangement joins TRBV27 to TRBJ2-2, with D perhaps TRBD2 (5 bases). This CDR3 is 14 amino acids long. The germline V and J ends were trimmed by 3 bases and 5 bases, with 10 bases remaining between them. The germline CDR1 and CDR2 sequences are MNHEY and SMNVEV (reference sequence). The CDR3 is CASSFGDGTGELFF. For the CDR3, the DNA is TGTGCCAGCAGTTTCGGGGATGGAACCGGGGAGCTGTTTTTT.

The CDR3 loop is CASSLDRLAEIKETQYF. DNA for the CDR3: TGTGCCAGCAGCTTGGATAGACTAGCGGAAATTAAAGAGACCCAGTACTTC. The chain has TRBV7-9 and TRBJ2-5; 9 nucleotides line up with TRBD2. Germline V gene sequence: CDR1 SEHNR, CDR2 FQNEAQ (reference sequence). Trimming at V came to 3 bases and at J to 3 bases, leaving 11 bases not matched to a gene. This CDR3 has 17 amino acids.

The V and J genes are TRBV19 and TRBJ2-7, with 8 nucleotides matching TRBD1. The CDR3 totals 13 residues. J was trimmed by 8 bases and V by 4 bases; bases with no gene match: 7. Per the germline V gene, CDR1 is LNHDA and CDR2 is SQIVND (reference sequence). The CDR3 coding sequence is TGTGCCAGTAGTAACGGACAGGGAACAAAGCAGTACTTC. Translation gives CASSNGQGTKQYF. Full variable domain (remainder filled in from reference TRBV19 and TRBJ2-7): DGGITQSPKYLFRKEGQNVTLSCEQNLNHDAMYWYRQDPGQGLRLIYYSQIVNDFQKGDIAEGYSVSREKKESFPLTVTSAQKNPTAFYLCASSNGQGTKQYFGPGTRLTVT.

By its share, this clone is medium-sized. The chain recombines TRBV28 with TRBJ2-1; tentatively, D is TRBD2 (6 bases). The CDR3 consists of 12 residues. With 6 bases removed from V and 6 bases from J, the gap between germline ends came to 9 bases. Germline assignment: CDR1 MDHEN and CDR2 SYDVKM. DNA of the CDR3: TGTGCCAGCAGGCTAGCGCCCAATGAGCAGTTCTTC. Protein product: CASRLAPNEQFF.